The 14 T cell receptor beta chains below come from one sample, sequenced in a study of OX40 agonist ivuxolimab in advanced cancers. Produced via immunoSEQ multiplex PCR; TCRdb's table is partial and in-frame only. The repertoire consists of about 83,000 clones, with about 90% occurring once and the leading ten covering 8.4%. The specimen comprised CD4+ or CD8+ T cells sorted from blood, sampled in a trial of the OX40 agonist ivuxolimab. The receptors stem from an adult with an advanced solid tumor such as melanoma, head and neck, liver or kidney cancer.

This clone was seen more than once but under ten times. V is TRBV29-1 and J is TRBJ2-3, with TRBD1 as a possible D gene (6 bases). Per the germline V gene, CDR1 is SQVTM and CDR2 is ANQGSEA. V was cut by 5 bases and J by 3 bases, with 9 bases left in between. CDR3 length: 12 amino acids. CDR3 bases: TGCAGCGTTAGAAGGGGGACAGATACGCAGTATTTT. Translated: CSVRRGTDTQYF.

V and J are TRBV11-2 and TRBJ2-1; D perhaps matches TRBD2 (5 bases). The V gene lost 6 bases and the J gene lost 8 bases, with 11 bases spanning the gap. Germline V gene sequence: CDR1 SGHAT, CDR2 FQNNGV. The CDR3 totals 12 residues. The CDR3 loop reads CASSGLADEQFF. The CDR3 DNA is TGTGCCAGCAGTGGGCTAGCTGATGAGCAGTTCTTC.

J is TRBJ2-7 and V is TRBV28; D is uncertain. The germline V and J ends were trimmed by 2 bases and 3 bases, with 14 bases remaining between them. Germline V gene sequence: CDR1 MDHEN, CDR2 SYDVKM. The CDR3 has 15 amino acids. The CDR3 region is CASSLAPTRIYEQYF. CDR3 sequence (DNA): TGTGCCAGCAGTTTAGCCCCGACACGGATCTACGAGCAGTACTTC.

CDR3 sequence reads: CATSREVGGRGNEQFF. In DNA, the CDR3 is TGTGCCACCAGCAGAGAGGTGGGGGGCAGGGGGAATGAGCAGTTCTTC. The V and J genes are TRBV15 and TRBJ2-1; TRBD1 is a possible D gene (7 bases). V was clipped by 0 bases and J by 7 bases, with 16 bases between them. Germline V gives CDR1 LNHNV, CDR2 YYDKDF (reference sequence). This CDR3 has 16 amino acids.

This chain links TRBV6-6 with TRBJ2-3; TRBD2 matches 7 bases. Per germline, CDR1 MNHNY and CDR2 SVGAGI (reference sequence). Germline trimming cut 7 bases from V and 8 bases from J; bases unmatched to any gene: 9. The CDR3 is made up of 13 amino acids. In nucleotides, the CDR3 is TGTGCCAGCATTGCGGGGGATTTGAGTACGCAGTATTTT. This encodes CASIAGDLSTQYF.

The genes are TRBV4-3 and TRBJ2-7; TRBD2 aligns across 12 bases. Germline assignment: CDR1 LGHNA and CDR2 YSLEER. The CDR3 totals 16 residues. V dropped 0 bases and J dropped 6; count of bases not matched to a gene: 6. For the CDR3, the DNA is TGCGCCAGCAGCCAAGATCTAGCGGGGGGGCAGGGCGAGCAGTACTTC. This gives the protein CASSQDLAGGQGEQYF.

The chain combines TRBV18 with TRBJ2-5; D may be TRBD1 (6 bases). Trimming removed 3 bases from V and 6 bases from J, with 11 bases in between. Germline V gives CDR1 KGHSH, CDR2 LQKENI. There are 13 residues in the CDR3. CDR3 region: CASSPSDSQTQYF. CDR3 nucleotide sequence: TGTGCCAGCTCACCCTCGGACAGCCAGACCCAGTACTTC.

This chain connects TRBV6-5 to TRBJ1-5; TRBD1 is a possible D gene (5 bases). CDR3 length: 14 residues. Germline assignment: CDR1 MNHEY and CDR2 SVGAGI. The V and J ends lost 5 bases and 0 bases respectively, with 8 bases between them. The CDR3 protein is CASSRDPSNQPQHF. CDR3 in DNA: TGTGCCAGCAGTAGGGACCCTAGCAATCAGCCCCAGCATTTT.

J is TRBJ1-3 and V is TRBV6-5; maybe TRBD1 (5 bases). This CDR3 is 13 amino acids long. From germline, CDR1 is MNHEY and CDR2 SVGAGI. Trimming cost V 10 bases and J 1 base, with 11 bases left between them. The CDR3 nucleotides are TGTGCCACCCGGGACTTATCTGGAAACACCATATATTTT. Protein sequence: CATRDLSGNTIYF.

The genes are TRBV2 and TRBJ2-1; 11 bases agree with TRBD2. J gave up 4 bases and V 3 bases, and 5 bases lay outside the gene matches. This CDR3 has 16 amino acids. Germline CDR1 SNHLY, CDR2 FYNNEI. Written as DNA, the CDR3 is TGTGCCAGCAGTGACACTAGCGGGAGCCGATACAATGAGCAGTTCTTC. The encoded protein is CASSDTSGSRYNEQFF.

V gene TRBV5-8 combines with J gene TRBJ2-1; the D is unclear. The CDR3 length is 18 residues. V was clipped by 4 bases and J by 6 bases, with 26 bases between them. The germline V gene has CDR1 SGHTS and CDR2 YDEGEE. This CDR3 is CASSPDLAETPRRNEQFF. CDR3 nucleotide sequence: TGTGCCAGCAGCCCGGACCTGGCGGAGACTCCCCGGCGCAATGAGCAGTTCTTC.

The chain carries TRBV29-1 and TRBJ2-1; D gene unclear. Germline V gene sequence: CDR1 SQVTM, CDR2 ANQGSEA. CDR3 length: 11 amino acids. Trimming took 3 bases from V and 12 from J, leaving 12 bases between them. This CDR3 is CSVDEVERQFF. The CDR3 DNA is TGCAGCGTTGATGAGGTAGAACGGCAGTTCTTC.

This chain's CDR3 is CASSLDRGNQPQHF. CDR3 bases: TGTGCCAGCAGTTTGGACAGGGGAAATCAGCCCCAGCATTTT. The V call is TRBV27, the J call TRBJ1-5, with 9 bases identical to TRBD1. The germline gives CDR1 MNHEY, CDR2 SMNVEV (reference sequence). This CDR3 comprises 14 residues. V shed 3 bases and J 4 bases; nucleotides not matched to a gene: 1.

The V gene is TRBV28, the J gene TRBJ2-7; D is unclear. CDR1 and CDR2 (germline): MDHEN, SYDVKM. The ends were cut back, 11 bases at V and 2 bases at J, with 16 bases in the middle. This CDR3 contains 13 residues. As DNA, the CDR3 is TGTGCCGCCGGGTCTGATTTGGCCTACGAGCAGTACTTC. This sequence encodes CAAGSDLAYEQYF. Full variable domain (missing parts from reference TRBV28 and TRBJ2-7): DVKVTQSSRYLVKRTGEKVFLECVQDMDHENMFWYRQDPGLGLRLIYFSYDVKMKEKGDIPEGYSVSREKKERFSLILESASTNQTSMYLCAAGSDLAYEQYFGPGTRLTVT.